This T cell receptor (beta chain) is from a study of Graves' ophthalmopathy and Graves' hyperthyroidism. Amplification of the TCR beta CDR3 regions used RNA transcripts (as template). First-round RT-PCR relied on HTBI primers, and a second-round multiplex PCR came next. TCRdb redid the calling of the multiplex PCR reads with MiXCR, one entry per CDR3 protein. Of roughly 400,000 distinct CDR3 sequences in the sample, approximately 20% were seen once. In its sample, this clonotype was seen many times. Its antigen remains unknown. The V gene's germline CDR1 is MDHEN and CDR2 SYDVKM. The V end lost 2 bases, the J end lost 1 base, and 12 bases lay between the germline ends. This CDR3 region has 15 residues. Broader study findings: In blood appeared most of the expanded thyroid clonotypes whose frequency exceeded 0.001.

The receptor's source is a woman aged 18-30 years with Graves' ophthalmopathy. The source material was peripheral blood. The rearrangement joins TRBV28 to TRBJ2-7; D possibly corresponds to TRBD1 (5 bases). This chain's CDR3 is CASSLHRTTSYEQYF. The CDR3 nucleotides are TGTGCCAGCAGTTTACACCGGACAACGTCCTACGAGCAGTACTTC.